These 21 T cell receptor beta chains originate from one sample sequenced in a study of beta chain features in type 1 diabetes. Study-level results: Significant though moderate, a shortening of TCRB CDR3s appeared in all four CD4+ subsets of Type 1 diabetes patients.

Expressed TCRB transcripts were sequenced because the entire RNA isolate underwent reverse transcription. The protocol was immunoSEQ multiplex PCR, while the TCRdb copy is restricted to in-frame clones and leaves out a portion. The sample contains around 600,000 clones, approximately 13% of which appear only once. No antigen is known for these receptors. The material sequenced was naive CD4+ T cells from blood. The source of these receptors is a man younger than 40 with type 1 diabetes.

The CDR3 is CASSTRQSPNTEAFF. As DNA, the CDR3 is TGTGCCAGCAGCACTCGACAGAGCCCTAACACTGAAGCTTTCTTT. This chain joins TRBV7-2 and TRBJ1-1; possibly TRBD1 for D (5 bases). This CDR3 has 15 residues. V was shortened by 5 bases and J by 2 bases, with 15 bases between the two germline ends. Germline V gene data show CDR1 as SGHTA and CDR2 as FQGNSA. The whole variable domain, remainder taken from reference TRBV7-2 and TRBJ1-1, is GAGVSQSPSNKVTEKGKDVELRCDPISGHTALYWYRQSLGQGLEFLIYFQGNSAPDKSGLPSDRFSAERTGGSVSTLTIQRTQQEDSAVYLCASSTRQSPNTEAFFGQGTRLTVV.

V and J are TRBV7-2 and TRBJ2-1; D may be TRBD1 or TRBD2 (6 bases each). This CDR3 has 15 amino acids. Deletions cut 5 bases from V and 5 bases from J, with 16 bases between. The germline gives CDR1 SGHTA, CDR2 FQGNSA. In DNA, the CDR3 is TGTGCCAGCAGCCGAGGAGGGGGGCGAAACAATGAGCAGTTCTTC. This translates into CASSRGGGRNNEQFF.

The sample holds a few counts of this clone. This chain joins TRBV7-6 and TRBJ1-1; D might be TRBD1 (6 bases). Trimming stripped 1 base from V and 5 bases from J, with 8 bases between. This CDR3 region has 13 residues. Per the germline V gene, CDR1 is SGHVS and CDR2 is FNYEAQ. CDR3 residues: CASSLDRDTEAFF. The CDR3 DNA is TGTGCCAGCAGCTTAGACAGGGATACTGAAGCTTTCTTT. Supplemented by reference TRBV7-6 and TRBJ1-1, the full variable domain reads GAGVSQSPRYKVTKRGQDVALRCDPISGHVSLYWYRQALGQGPEFLTYFNYEAQQDKSGLPNDRFSAERPEGSISTLTIQRTEQRDSAMYRCASSLDRDTEAFFGQGTRLTVV.

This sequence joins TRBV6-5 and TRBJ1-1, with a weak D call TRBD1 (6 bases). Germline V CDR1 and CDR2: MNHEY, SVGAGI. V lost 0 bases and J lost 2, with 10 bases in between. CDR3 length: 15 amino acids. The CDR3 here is CASSYSGGANTEAFF. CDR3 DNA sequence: TGTGCCAGCAGTTACTCAGGGGGGGCTAACACTGAAGCTTTCTTT.

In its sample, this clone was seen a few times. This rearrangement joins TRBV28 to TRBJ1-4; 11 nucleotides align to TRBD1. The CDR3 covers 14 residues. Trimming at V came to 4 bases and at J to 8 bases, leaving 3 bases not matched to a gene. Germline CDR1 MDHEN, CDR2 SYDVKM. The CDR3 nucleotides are TGTGCCAGCAGTTGGGACAGGGGGAGAGAAAAACTGTTTTTT. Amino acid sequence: CASSWDRGREKLFF.

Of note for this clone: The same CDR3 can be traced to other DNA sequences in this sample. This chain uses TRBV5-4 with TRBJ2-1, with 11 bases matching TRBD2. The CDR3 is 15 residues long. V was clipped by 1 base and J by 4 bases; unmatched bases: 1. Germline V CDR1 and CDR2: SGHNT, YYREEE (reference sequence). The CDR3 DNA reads TGTGCCAGCAGCTTGACTAGCGGGGGTTACAATGAGCAGTTCTTC. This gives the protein CASSLTSGGYNEQFF.

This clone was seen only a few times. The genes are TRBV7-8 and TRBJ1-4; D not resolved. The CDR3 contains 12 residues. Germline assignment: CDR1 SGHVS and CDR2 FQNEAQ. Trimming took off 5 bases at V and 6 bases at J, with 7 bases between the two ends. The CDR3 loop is CASSGGDEKLFF. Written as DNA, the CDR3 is TGTGCCAGCAGCGGCGGAGATGAAAAACTGTTTTTT.

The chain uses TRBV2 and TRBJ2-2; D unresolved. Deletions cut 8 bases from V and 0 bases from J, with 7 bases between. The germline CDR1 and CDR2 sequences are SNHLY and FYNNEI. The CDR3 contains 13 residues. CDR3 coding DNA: TGTGCCAGCGTGACGGCGAACACCGGGGAGCTGTTTTTT. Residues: CASVTANTGELFF.

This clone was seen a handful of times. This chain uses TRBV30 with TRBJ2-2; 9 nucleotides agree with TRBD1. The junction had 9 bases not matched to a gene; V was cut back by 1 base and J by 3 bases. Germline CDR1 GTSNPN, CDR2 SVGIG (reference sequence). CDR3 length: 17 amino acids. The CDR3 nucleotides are TGTGCCTGGAGTGCCGATACGGACAGGGGCCACACCGGGGAGCTGTTTTTT. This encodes CAWSADTDRGHTGELFF.

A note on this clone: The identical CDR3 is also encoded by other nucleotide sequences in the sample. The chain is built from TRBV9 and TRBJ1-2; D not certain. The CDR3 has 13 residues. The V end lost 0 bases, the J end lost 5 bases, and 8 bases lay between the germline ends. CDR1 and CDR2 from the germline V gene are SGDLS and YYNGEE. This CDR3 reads CASSVGSNYGYTF. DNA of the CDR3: TGTGCCAGCAGCGTAGGGTCGAATTATGGCTACACCTTC.

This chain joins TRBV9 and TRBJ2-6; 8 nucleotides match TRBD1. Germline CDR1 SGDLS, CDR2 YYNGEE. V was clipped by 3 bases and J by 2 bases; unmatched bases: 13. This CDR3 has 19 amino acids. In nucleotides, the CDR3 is TGTGCCAGCAGCGAAGGGGTCGACAGGGGTTTAGCTGGGGCCAACGTCCTGACTTTC. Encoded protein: CASSEGVDRGLAGANVLTF.

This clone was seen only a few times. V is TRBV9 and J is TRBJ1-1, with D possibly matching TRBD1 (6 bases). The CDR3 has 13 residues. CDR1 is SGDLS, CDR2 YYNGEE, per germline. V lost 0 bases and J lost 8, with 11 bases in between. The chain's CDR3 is CASSVADRTEAFF. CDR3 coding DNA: TGTGCCAGCAGCGTAGCAGACAGGACCGAAGCTTTCTTT.

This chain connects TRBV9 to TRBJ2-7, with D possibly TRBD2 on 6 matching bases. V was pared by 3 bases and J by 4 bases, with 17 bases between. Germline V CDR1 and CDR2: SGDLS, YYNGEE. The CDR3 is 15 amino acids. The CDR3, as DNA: TGTGCCAGCAGCGCGCGGGACGACGGTGGGTACGAGCAGTACTTC. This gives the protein CASSARDDGGYEQYF.

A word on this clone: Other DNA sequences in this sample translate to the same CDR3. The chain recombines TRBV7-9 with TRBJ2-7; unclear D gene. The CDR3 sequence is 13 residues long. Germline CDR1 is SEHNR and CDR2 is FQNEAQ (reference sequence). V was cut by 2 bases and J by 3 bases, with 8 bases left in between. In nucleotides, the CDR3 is TGTGCCAGCAGCTTACCAGGAATCTACGAGCAGTACTTC. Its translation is CASSLPGIYEQYF.

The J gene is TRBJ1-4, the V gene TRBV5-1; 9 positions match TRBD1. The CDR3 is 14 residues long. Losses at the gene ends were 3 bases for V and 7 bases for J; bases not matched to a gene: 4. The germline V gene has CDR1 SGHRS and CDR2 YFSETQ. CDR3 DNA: TGCGCCAGCAGCTGGGACAGGGCCACTGAAAAACTGTTTTTT. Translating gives CASSWDRATEKLFF. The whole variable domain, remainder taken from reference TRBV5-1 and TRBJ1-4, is KAGVTQTPRYLIKTRGQQVTLSCSPISGHRSVSWYQQTPGQGLQFLFEYFSETQRNKGNFPGRFSGRQFSNSRSEMNVSTLELGDSALYLCASSWDRATEKLFFGSGTQLSVL.

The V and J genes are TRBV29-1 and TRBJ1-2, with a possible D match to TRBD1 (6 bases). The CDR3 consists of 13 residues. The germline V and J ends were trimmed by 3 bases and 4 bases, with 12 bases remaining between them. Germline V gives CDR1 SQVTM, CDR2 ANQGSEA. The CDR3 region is CSVDTGGSYGYTF. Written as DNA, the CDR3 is TGCAGCGTTGATACTGGGGGCAGCTATGGCTACACCTTC. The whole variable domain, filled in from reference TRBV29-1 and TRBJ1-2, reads SAVISQKPSRDICQRGTSLTIQCQVDSQVTMMFWYRQQPGQSLTLIATANQGSEATYESGFVIDKFPISRPNLTFSTLTVSNMSPEDSSIYLCSVDTGGSYGYTFGSGTRLTVV.

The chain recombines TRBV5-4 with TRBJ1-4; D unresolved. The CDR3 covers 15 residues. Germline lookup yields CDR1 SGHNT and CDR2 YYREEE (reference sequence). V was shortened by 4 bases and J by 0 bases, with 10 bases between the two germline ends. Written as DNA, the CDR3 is TGTGCCAGCAGCATCGTGCCCTCAACTAATGAAAAACTGTTTTTT. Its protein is CASSIVPSTNEKLFF.

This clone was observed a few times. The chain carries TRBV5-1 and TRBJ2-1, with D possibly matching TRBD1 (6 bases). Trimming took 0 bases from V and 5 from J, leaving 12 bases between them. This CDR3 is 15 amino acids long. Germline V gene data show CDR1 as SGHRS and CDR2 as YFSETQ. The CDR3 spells CASSLGPRGNNEQFF. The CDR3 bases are TGCGCCAGCAGCTTGGGTCCTAGGGGGAACAATGAGCAGTTCTTC. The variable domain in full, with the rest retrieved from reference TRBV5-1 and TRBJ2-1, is KAGVTQTPRYLIKTRGQQVTLSCSPISGHRSVSWYQQTPGQGLQFLFEYFSETQRNKGNFPGRFSGRQFSNSRSEMNVSTLELGDSALYLCASSLGPRGNNEQFFGPGTRLTVL.

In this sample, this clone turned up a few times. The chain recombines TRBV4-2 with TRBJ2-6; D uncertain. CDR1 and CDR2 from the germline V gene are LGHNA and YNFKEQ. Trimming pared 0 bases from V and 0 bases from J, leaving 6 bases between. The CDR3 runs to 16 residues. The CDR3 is CASSQDSPSGANVLTF. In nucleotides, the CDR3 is TGTGCCAGCAGCCAAGACTCGCCCTCTGGGGCCAACGTCCTGACTTTC.

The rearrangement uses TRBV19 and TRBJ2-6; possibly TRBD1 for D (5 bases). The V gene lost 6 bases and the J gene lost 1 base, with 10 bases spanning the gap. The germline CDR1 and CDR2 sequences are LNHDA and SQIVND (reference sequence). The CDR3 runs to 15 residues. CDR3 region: CASSLRQSGANVLTF. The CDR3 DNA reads TGTGCCAGTAGCCTTCGACAGTCTGGGGCCAACGTCCTGACTTTC.

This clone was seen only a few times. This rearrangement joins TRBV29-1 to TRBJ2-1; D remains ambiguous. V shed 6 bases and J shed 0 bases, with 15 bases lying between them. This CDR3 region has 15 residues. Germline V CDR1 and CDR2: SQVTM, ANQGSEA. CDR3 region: CSVLRVVSSYNEQFF. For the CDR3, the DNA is TGCAGCGTCCTTCGAGTGGTGAGCTCCTACAATGAGCAGTTCTTC.